This T cell receptor beta chain was identified during a study of blood T cell repertoires in COVID-19. Looking at the study overall: T cells, B-cell-depleted T cells, or PBMCs provided the cDNA or gDNA that served as material.

The CDR3 has 15 amino acids. CDR1 LNHDA and CDR2 SQIVND come from the germline V gene (reference sequence). V lost 6 bases, J lost 1 base, and 6 bases stayed unmatched. The table came from immunoSEQ multiplex PCR; TCRdb's copy has only in-frame clones and leaves some out. The sample yields around 230,000 clones, less than 85% seen once. The specimen was peripheral blood. This sequence joins TRBV19 and TRBJ1-1; 9 bases agree with TRBD1. The source of this sequence is a woman aged 70-85 years with active or convalescent COVID-19. CDR3 amino acids: CASRPEGQGNTEAFF. For the CDR3, the DNA is TGTGCCAGTAGGCCTGAGGGACAGGGGAACACTGAAGCTTTCTTT.